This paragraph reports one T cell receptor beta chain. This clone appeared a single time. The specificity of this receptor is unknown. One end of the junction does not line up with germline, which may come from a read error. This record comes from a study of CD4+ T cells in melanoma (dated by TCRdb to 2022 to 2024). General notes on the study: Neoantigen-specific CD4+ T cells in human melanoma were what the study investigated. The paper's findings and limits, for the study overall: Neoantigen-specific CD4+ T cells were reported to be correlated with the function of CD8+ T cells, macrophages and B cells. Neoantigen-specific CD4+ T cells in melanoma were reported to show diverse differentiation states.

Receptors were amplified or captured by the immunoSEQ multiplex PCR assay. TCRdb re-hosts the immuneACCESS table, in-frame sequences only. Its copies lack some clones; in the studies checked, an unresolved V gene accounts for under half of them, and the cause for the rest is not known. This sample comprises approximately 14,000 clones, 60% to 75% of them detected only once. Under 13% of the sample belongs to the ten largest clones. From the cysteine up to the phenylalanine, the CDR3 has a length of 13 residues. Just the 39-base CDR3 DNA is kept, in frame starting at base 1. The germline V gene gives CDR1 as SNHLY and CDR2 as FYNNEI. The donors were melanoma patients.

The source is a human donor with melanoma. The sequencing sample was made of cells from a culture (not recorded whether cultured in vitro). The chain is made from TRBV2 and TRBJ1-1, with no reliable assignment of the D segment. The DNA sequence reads TGCGCCAGCAGCCACCCTAGGAACACTGAAGCTTTCTTT. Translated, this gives CASSHPRNTEAFF.